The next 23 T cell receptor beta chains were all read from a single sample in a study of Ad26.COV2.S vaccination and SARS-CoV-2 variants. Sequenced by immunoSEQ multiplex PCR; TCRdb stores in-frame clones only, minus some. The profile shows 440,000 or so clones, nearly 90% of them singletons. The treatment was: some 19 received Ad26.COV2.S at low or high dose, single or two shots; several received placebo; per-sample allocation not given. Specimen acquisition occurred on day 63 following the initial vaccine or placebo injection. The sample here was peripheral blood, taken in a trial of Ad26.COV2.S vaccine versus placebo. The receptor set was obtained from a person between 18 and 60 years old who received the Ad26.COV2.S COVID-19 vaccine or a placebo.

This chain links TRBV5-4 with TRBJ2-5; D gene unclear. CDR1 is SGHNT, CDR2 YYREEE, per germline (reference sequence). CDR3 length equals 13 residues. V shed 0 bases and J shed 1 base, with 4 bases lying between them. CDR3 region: CASSLDRQETQYF. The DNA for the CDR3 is TGTGCCAGCAGCTTGGACCGCCAAGAGACCCAGTACTTC.

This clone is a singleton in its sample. CDR3 DNA: TGTGCCAGCAGCTACGGGACAGGGGTTCAAGAGACCCAGTACTTC. It specifies CASSYGTGVQETQYF. The chain joins TRBV7-8 to TRBJ2-5, with 10 bases lining up with TRBD1. Germline V gene lookup returns CDR1 SGHVS and CDR2 FQNEAQ. The CDR3 covers 15 residues. V lost 4 bases and J lost 2; bases outside the gene matches: 4.

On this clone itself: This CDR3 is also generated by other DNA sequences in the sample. DNA for the CDR3: TGTGCCTGGAGTGTCACCGGGGACACTGAAGCTTTCTTT. It specifies CAWSVTGDTEAFF. This chain joins TRBV30 and TRBJ1-1; D unresolved. Trimming cost V 0 bases and J 3 bases, with 8 bases left between them. The germline gives CDR1 GTSNPN, CDR2 SVGIG (reference sequence). The CDR3 consists of 13 residues. The whole variable domain, remainder taken from reference TRBV30 and TRBJ1-1, is SQTIHQWPATLVQPVGSPLSLECTVEGTSNPNLYWYRQAAGRGLQLLFYSVGIGQISSEVPQNLSASRPQDRQFILSSKKLLLSDSGFYLCAWSVTGDTEAFFGQGTRLTVV.

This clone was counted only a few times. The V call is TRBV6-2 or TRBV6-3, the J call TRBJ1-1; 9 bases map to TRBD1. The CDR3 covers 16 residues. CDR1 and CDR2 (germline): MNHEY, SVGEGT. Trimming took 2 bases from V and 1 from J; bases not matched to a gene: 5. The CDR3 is CASSYGTGGANTEAFF. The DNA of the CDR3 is TGTGCCAGCAGTTACGGAACAGGGGGCGCGAACACTGAAGCTTTCTTT.

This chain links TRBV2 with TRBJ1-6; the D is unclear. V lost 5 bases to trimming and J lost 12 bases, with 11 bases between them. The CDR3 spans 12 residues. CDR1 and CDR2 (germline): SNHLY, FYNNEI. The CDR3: CASSRAVVPLHF. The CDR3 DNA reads TGTGCCAGCAGTCGAGCCGTCGTACCCCTCCACTTT.

The CDR3 region has the DNA TGTGCCAGCAGCAAGCCGGGACAGGGGTTTTACGAGCAGTACTTC. Its protein product is CASSKPGQGFYEQYF. The V gene is TRBV5-4, the J gene TRBJ2-7, with TRBD1 identical over 10 bases. The CDR3 has 15 amino acids. Germline V CDR1 and CDR2: SGHNT, YYREEE (reference sequence). Trimming took 4 bases from V and 4 from J; bases not matched to a gene: 8.

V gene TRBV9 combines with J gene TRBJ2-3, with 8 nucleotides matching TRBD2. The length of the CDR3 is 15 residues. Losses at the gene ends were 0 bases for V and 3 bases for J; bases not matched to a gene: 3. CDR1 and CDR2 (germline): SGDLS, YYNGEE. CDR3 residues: CASSVGPGGTDTQYF. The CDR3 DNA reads TGTGCCAGCAGCGTAGGGCCGGGGGGGACAGATACGCAGTATTTT.

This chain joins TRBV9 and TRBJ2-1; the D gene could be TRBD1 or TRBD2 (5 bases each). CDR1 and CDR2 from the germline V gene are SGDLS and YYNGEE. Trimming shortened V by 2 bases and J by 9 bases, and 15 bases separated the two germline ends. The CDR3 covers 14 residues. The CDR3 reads CASSVGPLGVEQFF. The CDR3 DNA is TGTGCCAGCAGCGTTGGCCCGCTGGGGGTTGAGCAGTTCTTC.

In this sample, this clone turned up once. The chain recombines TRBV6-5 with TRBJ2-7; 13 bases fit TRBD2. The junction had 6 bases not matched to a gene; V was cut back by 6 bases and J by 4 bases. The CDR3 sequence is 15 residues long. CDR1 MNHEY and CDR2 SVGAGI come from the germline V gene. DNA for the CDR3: TGTGCCAGCAGCCCCGGACTAGCGGGGGCTTACGAGCAGTACTTC. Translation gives CASSPGLAGAYEQYF.

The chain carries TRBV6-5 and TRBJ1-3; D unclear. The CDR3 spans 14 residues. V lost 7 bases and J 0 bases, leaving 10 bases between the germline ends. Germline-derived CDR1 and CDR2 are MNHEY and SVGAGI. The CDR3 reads CASKTDLSGNTIYF. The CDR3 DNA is TGTGCCAGCAAAACAGATCTCTCTGGAAACACCATATATTTT.

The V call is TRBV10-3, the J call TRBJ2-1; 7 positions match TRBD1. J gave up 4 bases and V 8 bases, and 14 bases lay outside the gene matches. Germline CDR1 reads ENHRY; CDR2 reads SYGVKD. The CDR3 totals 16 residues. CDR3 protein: CAIGGRGKGAYNEQFF. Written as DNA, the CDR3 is TGTGCCATCGGGGGTAGGGGTAAGGGGGCATACAATGAGCAGTTCTTC.

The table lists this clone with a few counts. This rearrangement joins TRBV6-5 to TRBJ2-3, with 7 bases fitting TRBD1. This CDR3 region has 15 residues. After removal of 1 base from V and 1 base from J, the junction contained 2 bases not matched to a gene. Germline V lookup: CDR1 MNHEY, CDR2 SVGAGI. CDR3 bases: TGTGCCAGCAGTTACTTAGGACAGGGCACAGATACGCAGTATTTT. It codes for CASSYLGQGTDTQYF.

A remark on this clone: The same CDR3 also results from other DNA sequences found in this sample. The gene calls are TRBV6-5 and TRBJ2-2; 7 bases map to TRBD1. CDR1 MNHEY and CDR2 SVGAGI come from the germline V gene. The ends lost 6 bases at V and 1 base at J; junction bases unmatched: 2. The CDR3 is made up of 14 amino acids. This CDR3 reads CASRWTGNTGELFF. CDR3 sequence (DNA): TGTGCCAGCAGATGGACAGGGAACACCGGGGAGCTGTTTTTT.

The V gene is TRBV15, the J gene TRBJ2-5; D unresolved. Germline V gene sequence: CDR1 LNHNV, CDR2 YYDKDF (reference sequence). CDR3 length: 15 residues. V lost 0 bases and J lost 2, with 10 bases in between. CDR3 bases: TGTGCCACCAGCAGAGAGTGGTGGGGACAAGAGACCCAGTACTTC. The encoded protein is CATSREWWGQETQYF.

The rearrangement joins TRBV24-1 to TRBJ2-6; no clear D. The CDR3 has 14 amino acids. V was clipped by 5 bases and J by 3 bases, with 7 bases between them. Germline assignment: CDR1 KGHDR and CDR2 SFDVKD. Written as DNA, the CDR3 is TGTGCCACCAGTGCCGGCGGTGGGGCCAACGTCCTGACTTTC. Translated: CATSAGGGANVLTF.

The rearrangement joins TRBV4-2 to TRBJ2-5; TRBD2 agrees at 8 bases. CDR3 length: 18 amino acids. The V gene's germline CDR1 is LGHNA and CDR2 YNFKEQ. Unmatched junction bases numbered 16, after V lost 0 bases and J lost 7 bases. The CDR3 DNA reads TGTGCCAGCAGCCAAGACCGGGAGGGCGGGGGGTCTGCTTGGACCCAGTACTTC. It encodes CASSQDREGGGSAWTQYF.

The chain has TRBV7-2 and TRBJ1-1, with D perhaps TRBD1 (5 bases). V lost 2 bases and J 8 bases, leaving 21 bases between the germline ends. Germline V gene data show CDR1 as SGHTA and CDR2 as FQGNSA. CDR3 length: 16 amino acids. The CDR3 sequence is CASSLQDILPQGEAFF. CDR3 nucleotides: TGTGCCAGCAGCTTACAGGATATACTACCTCAGGGAGAAGCTTTCTTT. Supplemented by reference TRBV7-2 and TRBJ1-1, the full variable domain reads GAGVSQSPSNKVTEKGKDVELRCDPISGHTALYWYRQSLGQGLEFLIYFQGNSAPDKSGLPSDRFSAERTGGSVSTLTIQRTQQEDSAVYLCASSLQDILPQGEAFFGQGTRLTVV.

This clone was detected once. Here the CDR3 DNA reads TGTGCCAGCACCGACGGGACTAATGAAAAACTGTTTTTT. Its protein is CASTDGTNEKLFF. The chain uses TRBV2 and TRBJ1-4; the D is unclear. Trimming shortened V by 7 bases and J by 2 bases, and 8 bases separated the two germline ends. The CDR3 runs 13 residues. CDR1 is SNHLY, CDR2 FYNNEI, per germline.

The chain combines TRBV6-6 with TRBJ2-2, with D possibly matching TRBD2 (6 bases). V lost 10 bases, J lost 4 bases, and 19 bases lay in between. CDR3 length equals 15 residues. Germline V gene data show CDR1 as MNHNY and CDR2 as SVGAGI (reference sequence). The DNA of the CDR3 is TGTGCCACCAACCCAGGGACTTATGGCACCGGGGAGCTGTTTTTT. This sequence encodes CATNPGTYGTGELFF.

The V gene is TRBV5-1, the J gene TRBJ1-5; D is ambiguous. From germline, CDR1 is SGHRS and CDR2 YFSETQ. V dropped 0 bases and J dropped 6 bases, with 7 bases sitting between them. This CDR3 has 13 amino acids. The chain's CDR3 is CASSLVGLQPQHF. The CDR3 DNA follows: TGCGCCAGCAGCTTGGTAGGGCTTCAGCCCCAGCATTTT.

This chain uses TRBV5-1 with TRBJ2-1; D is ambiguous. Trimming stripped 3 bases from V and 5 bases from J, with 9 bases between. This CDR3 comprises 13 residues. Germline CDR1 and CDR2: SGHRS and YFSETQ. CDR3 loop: CASSSAPNNEQFF. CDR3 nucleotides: TGCGCCAGCAGCTCCGCCCCCAACAATGAGCAGTTCTTC.

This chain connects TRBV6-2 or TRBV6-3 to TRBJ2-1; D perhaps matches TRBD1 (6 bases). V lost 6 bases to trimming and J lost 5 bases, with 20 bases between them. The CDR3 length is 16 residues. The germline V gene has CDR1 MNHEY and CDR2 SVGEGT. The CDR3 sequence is CASSPTPGTRHNEQFF. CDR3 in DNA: TGTGCCAGCAGCCCTACCCCCGGGACACGGCACAATGAGCAGTTCTTC.

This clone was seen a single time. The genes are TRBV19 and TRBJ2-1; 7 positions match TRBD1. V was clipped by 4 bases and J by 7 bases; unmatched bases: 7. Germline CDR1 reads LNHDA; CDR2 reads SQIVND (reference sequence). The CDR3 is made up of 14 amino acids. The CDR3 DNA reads TGTGCCAGTAGTACCCCGGGACAGTTTAATGAGCAGTTCTTC. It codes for CASSTPGQFNEQFF.